This paragraph reports one TCR beta chain. Its antigen is unknown. This sample stems from a study of response to subunit inactivated influenza vaccine. Study-wide results and caveats: There was a suggestion from the authors that each seasonal influenza vaccination recruits few new T cells.

Per the germline V gene, CDR1 is LGHNA and CDR2 is YSLEER. The CDR3 contains 15 residues. Trimming cost V 0 bases and J 9 bases, with 16 bases left between them. TCRdb re-analysed the RT-PCR reads in MiXCR, keeping a single row per CDR3 protein. The sample lists hundreds of thousands of distinct CDR3 sequences; around 25% were seen once. The genes are TRBV4-3 and TRBJ2-3; no clear D. This TCR derives from a man aged 45-60 years who received an inactivated influenza vaccine. The sample consisted of CD4+ T cells sorted from PBMCs, taken roughly 5 days after vaccination. The CDR3 coding sequence is TGCGCCAGCAGCCAAGACCGAGATCAGCTGGGAACGCAGTATTTT. Residues: CASSQDRDQLGTQYF.